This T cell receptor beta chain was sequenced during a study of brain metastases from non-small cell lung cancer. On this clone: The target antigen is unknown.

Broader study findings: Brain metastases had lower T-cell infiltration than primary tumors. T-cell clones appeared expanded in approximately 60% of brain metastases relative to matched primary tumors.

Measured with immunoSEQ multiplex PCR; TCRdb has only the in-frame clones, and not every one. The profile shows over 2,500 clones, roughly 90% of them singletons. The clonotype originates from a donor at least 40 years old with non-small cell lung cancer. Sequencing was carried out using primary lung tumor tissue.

As DNA, the CDR3 is TGCGCCAGCAGTCAATCCCGGACTAGCGGGAGGCTCAGGGGCTCCTACAATGAGCAGTTCTTC. Translated: CASSQSRTSGRLRGSYNEQFF. V is TRBV23-1 and J is TRBJ2-1, with 14 nucleotides matching TRBD2. TRBV23-1 is an open reading frame whose function is uncertain. There are 21 residues in the CDR3. V lost 0 bases and J lost 0; bases outside the gene matches: 10.